This T cell receptor (beta chain) stems from a study of blood T cell repertoires in COVID-19. Overall study context: COVID-19 samples from acute and convalescent phases originated in the United States, Italy and Spain.

J gave up 7 bases and V 4 bases, and 6 bases lay outside the gene matches. CDR3 length: 15 amino acids. Per the germline V gene, CDR1 is SEHNR and CDR2 is FQNEAQ (reference sequence). Authors' methods: Reference gene primer amplification in the assay estimated nucleated cell counts. The repertoire was sequenced with immunoSEQ multiplex PCR; TCRdb's copy has only in-frame clones and lacks some. V, J and clone size were drawn from that table, and D and trimming were deduced from the DNA. The sample lists approximately 120,000 clones; over 70% were seen once. This receptor was identified in a human donor in a cohort sampled during active or convalescent COVID-19. The rearrangement uses TRBV7-9 and TRBJ1-3; 11 bases are a match to TRBD1. Sample: peripheral blood. CDR3 loop: CASSSGQGAINTIYF. CDR3 coding DNA: TGTGCCAGCAGCTCTGGACAGGGGGCAATCAACACCATATATTTT.